This T cell receptor (beta chain) is from a study of shared clonotypes between healthy human individuals. The wider study: There were three CD4 naive, three CD4 memory, two CD8 naive and one CD8 memory plates per donor. Whole-study results and caveats: Estimated clonotype richness was generally higher in naive than memory subsets.

V lost 7 bases to trimming and J lost 5 bases, with 12 bases between them. CDR1 is SGHRS and CDR2 is YFSETQ in the germline V gene. This CDR3 comprises 12 residues. As regards this clone: Its specificity is not known.

Data came from immunoSEQ multiplex PCR; TCRdb stores just in-frame clones and leaves some out. Seen here are some 2,500,000 clones, under 95% observed once, and the top ten hold approximately 0.4%. The TCR comes from a young man in good health. Some clones in this sample may be carry-over from other donors' samples. Sequencing used naive CD4+ T cells from PBMCs. The subset is: CD45RA+ positively selected. This chain joins TRBV5-1 and TRBJ1-1; D is undetermined. CDR3 in DNA: TGCGCCAGCTCGTTCAGTAAAACTGAAGCTTTCTTT. This translates into CASSFSKTEAFF.